The 2 T cell receptor beta chains reported below all come from one sample, sequenced in a study of technical replicates of blood from four donors. This table comes from immunoSEQ multiplex PCR, and its TCRdb copy is limited to in-frame clones, with some not included. Altogether approximately 99,000 clones are present, roughly 96% being singletons, with the ten largest covering 0.36%. The sample consisted of T cells isolated from PBMCs. The receptors come from a human donor in good health.

The genes are TRBV19 and TRBJ1-5, with D uncertain. CDR3 length equals 13 residues. Trimming took off 6 bases at V and 0 bases at J, with 6 bases between the two ends. Germline CDR1 and CDR2: LNHDA and SQIVND (reference sequence). CDR3 protein: CASSAVSNQPQHF. The CDR3 DNA is TGTGCCAGTAGCGCAGTTAGCAATCAGCCCCAGCATTTT.

The gene calls are TRBV5-4 and TRBJ1-2; D is unresolved. Germline CDR1 and CDR2: SGHNT and YYREEE (reference sequence). The CDR3 covers 12 residues. The V end was cut by 1 base, the J end by 5 bases, with 6 bases between. The CDR3, as DNA: TGTGCCAGCAGCTTGTCGGAGTATGGCTACACCTTC. This translates into CASSLSEYGYTF.